The 30 T cell receptor beta chains below come from one sample, sequenced in a study of blood T cell repertoires in COVID-19. The table came from immunoSEQ multiplex PCR; TCRdb's copy has only in-frame clones and leaves some out. The sample consists of about 150,000 clones, approximately 85% of them appearing once. What was sequenced was peripheral blood. The receptors originated from a man in his fifties or sixties with COVID-19, enrolled during active disease.

This clone occurred once. In nucleotides, the CDR3 is TGTGCCAGCAGCTTACAAGGGGCCTCTGGGGCCAACGTCCTGACTTTC. As protein: CASSLQGASGANVLTF. The chain recombines TRBV7-3 with TRBJ2-6, with D tentatively TRBD1 (5 bases). Looked up from germline, CDR1 is SGHTA and CDR2 is FQGTGA. V lost 2 bases, J lost 0 bases, and 8 bases lay in between. The CDR3 covers 16 residues.

This clone has only one observation. The chain is built from TRBV7-3 and TRBJ1-2, with 10 positions matching TRBD1. The germline V gene encodes CDR1 SGHTA and CDR2 FQGTGA. Trimming took 5 bases from V and 11 from J; bases not matched to a gene: 11. This CDR3 region has 14 residues. The CDR3 DNA sequence: TGTGCCAGCAGCGTGTCCGGGACAGGGGTTGGGTACACCTTC. Protein: CASSVSGTGVGYTF.

This chain uses TRBV9 with TRBJ2-3; TRBD1 aligns across 7 bases. The V segment lost 5 bases and the J segment 1 base; nucleotides outside the gene matches: 4. CDR3 length equals 14 residues. Germline CDR1 is SGDLS and CDR2 is YYNGEE. The DNA for the CDR3 is TGTGCCAGCAGAGACCAGGGGGGCACAGATACGCAGTATTTT. It translates to CASRDQGGTDTQYF.

The V call is TRBV11-2, the J call TRBJ1-1; tentatively, D is TRBD1 (6 bases). The germline V gene encodes CDR1 SGHAT and CDR2 FQNNGV. The CDR3 contains 16 residues. V was trimmed by 1 base and J by 1 base, leaving 13 bases between them. CDR3 protein: CASSLGSAGANTEAFF. In DNA form, the CDR3 reads TGTGCCAGCAGCTTAGGGAGTGCAGGGGCGAACACTGAAGCTTTCTTT.

This chain joins TRBV30 and TRBJ1-5; the D gene is possibly TRBD1 (5 bases). Germline V gene data show CDR1 as GTSNPN and CDR2 as SVGIG (reference sequence). The CDR3 is made up of 14 amino acids. V dropped 2 bases and J dropped 2 bases, with 10 bases sitting between them. The CDR3 nucleotides read TGTGCCTGGAGTTCGTGGGGGGGCAATCAGCCCCAGCATTTT. As protein: CAWSSWGGNQPQHF.

With respect to this clone: A junction boundary mismatches the germline segment, possibly from a read error. The chain combines TRBV3-1 (or the pseudogene TRBV3-2) with TRBJ1-2; TRBD1 might be the D (6 bases). The CDR3 covers 13 residues. Germline CDR1 reads LGHDT; CDR2 reads YNNKEL (reference sequence). The DNA of the CDR3 is TGTGCCAGCAGCCAAGATCAATTAAGGGACATAAGGTTC. Its translation is CASSQDQLRDIRF.

The chain has TRBV21-1 and TRBJ2-7; no check of the table's D call, TRBD2, against the DNA was made. TRBV21-1 is a documented pseudogene. The CDR3 has 16 amino acids. The CDR3 reads CASSKIAGGSSYEQYF. CDR3 nucleotide sequence: TGTGCCAGCAGCAAGATAGCGGGAGGAAGCTCCTACGAGCAGTACTTC.

The chain recombines TRBV19 with TRBJ1-1; tentatively, D is TRBD1 (5 bases). In germline, CDR1 is LNHDA, CDR2 SQIVND (reference sequence). CDR3 size: 13 residues. V lost 5 bases, J lost 5 bases, and 12 bases lay in between. The CDR3 region is CASSASGVTEAFF. The CDR3 DNA follows: TGTGCCAGTAGTGCTTCGGGGGTTACTGAAGCTTTCTTT.

This clone was counted between two and nine times. The CDR3 DNA reads as TGTGCCAGTAGTACGGGACACTTGAACACCGGGGAGCTGTTTTTT. It is translated as CASSTGHLNTGELFF. The V and J genes are TRBV19 and TRBJ2-2, with TRBD1 as a possible D gene (6 bases). Trimming removed 4 bases from V and 1 base from J, with 10 bases in between. The CDR3 runs 15 residues. Germline CDR1 and CDR2: LNHDA and SQIVND (reference sequence). Using reference TRBV19 and TRBJ2-2 for the parts outside the CDR3, the full variable domain is DGGITQSPKYLFRKEGQNVTLSCEQNLNHDAMYWYRQDPGQGLRLIYYSQIVNDFQKGDIAEGYSVSREKKESFPLTVTSAQKNPTAFYLCASSTGHLNTGELFFGEGSRLTVL.

The chain couples TRBV4-2 to TRBJ1-1; weak D call: TRBD1 (6 bases). Trimming took off 1 base at V and 4 bases at J, with 13 bases between the two ends. The CDR3 extends over 15 amino acids. Germline V gene data show CDR1 as LGHNA and CDR2 as YNFKEQ. CDR3 nucleotide sequence: TGTGCCAGCAGCCAAGCAGACAGGTTCGCCACTGAAGCTTTCTTT. Translating it yields CASSQADRFATEAFF.

V is TRBV7-2 and J is TRBJ1-3; D remains ambiguous. The CDR3 consists of 13 residues. Trimming removed 5 bases from V and 4 bases from J, with 9 bases in between. CDR1 SGHTA and CDR2 FQGNSA come from the germline V gene. This CDR3 reads CASSLQWGNTIYF. The CDR3, as DNA: TGTGCCAGCAGCCTCCAGTGGGGAAACACCATATATTTT.

This chain links TRBV9 with TRBJ1-5, with D unresolved. CDR1 SGDLS and CDR2 YYNGEE come from the germline V gene. V lost 0 bases, J lost 7 bases, and 14 bases lay in between. This CDR3 has 15 amino acids. The CDR3 region has the DNA TGTGCCAGCAGCGTAGATGAGGGAGTCGGGCAGCCCCAGCATTTT. Its translation is CASSVDEGVGQPQHF.

The CDR3 region is CASSLSRLQPQHF. Here the CDR3 DNA reads TGTGCCAGCAGTTTATCCAGGCTCCAGCCCCAGCATTTT. V usage is TRBV27 and J usage is TRBJ1-5, with D unresolved. Trimming took 0 bases from V and 7 from J, leaving 7 bases between them. The CDR3 has 13 residues. CDR1 is MNHEY, CDR2 SMNVEV, per germline (reference sequence).

The chain couples TRBV5-1 to TRBJ2-5; 10 bases line up with TRBD2. V trimming: 2 bases; J trimming: 5 bases; junction bases outside the gene matches: 3. The CDR3 contains 14 residues. Germline values: CDR1 SGHRS, CDR2 YFSETQ. CDR3 coding DNA: TGCGCCAGCAGCTTAGCGGGAGGGCTGGAGACCCAGTACTTC. It specifies CASSLAGGLETQYF.

Here the CDR3 reads CASGGAGFTFGQPQHF. In DNA, the CDR3 is TGTGCCAGCGGGGGGGCAGGGTTTACTTTTGGTCAGCCCCAGCATTTT. The rearrangement joins TRBV2 to TRBJ1-5; D may be TRBD1 (6 bases). CDR3 length: 16 residues. CDR1 is SNHLY, CDR2 FYNNEI, per germline. V gave up 8 bases and J gave up 6 bases, with 23 bases separating them. The entire variable domain, with the rest obtained from reference TRBV2 and TRBJ1-5, is as follows: EPEVTQTPSHQVTQMGQEVILRCVPISNHLYFYWYRQILGQKVEFLVSFYNNEISEKSEIFDDQFSVERPDGSNFTLKIRSTKLEDSAMYFCASGGAGFTFGQPQHFGDGTRLSIL.

The chain is built from TRBV2 and TRBJ2-1; 15 bases are shared with TRBD2. The germline V gene has CDR1 SNHLY and CDR2 FYNNEI. Trimming at V came to 4 bases and at J to 7 bases, leaving 5 bases not matched to a gene. This CDR3 is 16 amino acids long. The CDR3 region is CASSAGGLAGGNEQFF. DNA of the CDR3: TGTGCCAGCAGTGCGGGGGGACTAGCGGGAGGAAATGAGCAGTTCTTC.

A word on this clone: The sample holds other DNA sequences that translate to the same CDR3. CDR3 sequence reads: CASSYSRTNYGYTF. DNA for the CDR3: TGTGCCAGCAGTTACAGCCGCACTAACTATGGCTACACCTTC. The chain joins TRBV6-5 to TRBJ1-2, with D hard to call. CDR3 size: 14 residues. The V end was cut by 2 bases, the J end by 0 bases, with 7 bases between. Germline values: CDR1 MNHEY, CDR2 SVGAGI.

This chain joins TRBV7-9 and TRBJ2-1; possible D gene TRBD2, 5 bases. Looked up from germline, CDR1 is SEHNR and CDR2 is FQNEAQ (reference sequence). V lost 0 bases and J 8 bases, leaving 14 bases between the germline ends. The CDR3 totals 15 residues. DNA of the CDR3: TGTGCCAGCAGCTTAGCGCAGGTAGCGCGCGATGAGCAGTTCTTC. Its translation: CASSLAQVARDEQFF.

This chain joins TRBV27 and TRBJ1-5; 8 bases agree with TRBD1. Germline CDR1 MNHEY, CDR2 SMNVEV (reference sequence). Trimming took 5 bases from V and 9 from J; bases not matched to a gene: 9. The CDR3 extends over 14 amino acids. The CDR3 sequence: CASSPRTGSGPQHF. The CDR3 DNA is TGTGCCAGCAGTCCCCGGACAGGGTCGGGGCCCCAGCATTTT.

The V and J genes are TRBV11-2 and TRBJ1-6, with no clear D. The CDR3 length is 15 residues. Germline V gene lookup returns CDR1 SGHAT and CDR2 FQNNGV. V lost 0 bases to trimming and J lost 9 bases, with 12 bases between them. DNA for the CDR3: TGTGCCAGCAGCTTAGAGAGGGCTGTAGGTTCACCCCTCCACTTT. It yields the protein CASSLERAVGSPLHF.

The V call is TRBV27, the J call TRBJ1-2; 7 nucleotides line up with TRBD1. The germline V gene has CDR1 MNHEY and CDR2 SMNVEV (reference sequence). V trimming: 5 bases; J trimming: 5 bases; junction bases outside the gene matches: 11. This CDR3 is built from 15 residues. This chain's CDR3 is CASSHRQGPQYGYTF. DNA for the CDR3: TGTGCCAGCAGTCACCGACAGGGACCTCAGTATGGCTACACCTTC.

This chain joins TRBV13 and TRBJ2-5; D gene ambiguous. Germline V gene sequence: CDR1 PRHDT, CDR2 FYEKMQ (reference sequence). Trimming removed 8 bases from V and 7 bases from J, with 17 bases in between. This CDR3 comprises 13 residues. CDR3: CASRQKSTGTQYF. The CDR3 DNA follows: TGTGCCAGCCGCCAAAAGTCGACGGGGACCCAGTACTTC. The full variable domain, in which reference TRBV13 and TRBJ2-5 provide the parts outside the CDR3, is AAGVIQSPRHLIKEKRETATLKCYPIPRHDTVYWYQQGPGQDPQFLISFYEKMQSDKGSIPDRFSAQQFSDYHSELNMSSLELGDSALYFCASRQKSTGTQYFGPGTRLLVL.

CDR3 nucleotides: TGTGCCAGCAGCCAGCGGGGACAGGCAAGGAACACTGAAGCTTTCTTT. Its protein product is CASSQRGQARNTEAFF. This chain links TRBV14 with TRBJ1-1, with 8 bases matching TRBD1. J gave up 1 base and V 3 bases, and 7 bases lay outside the gene matches. Germline lookup yields CDR1 SGHDN and CDR2 FVKESK. The CDR3 runs to 16 residues.

The chain has TRBV19 and TRBJ2-5; TRBD1 might be the D (6 bases). V lost 5 bases and J lost 1, with 11 bases in between. The germline V gene encodes CDR1 LNHDA and CDR2 SQIVND (reference sequence). The CDR3 runs 14 residues. CDR3 residues: CASSHRGSQETQYF. For the CDR3, the DNA is TGTGCCAGTAGTCATAGGGGGTCCCAAGAGACCCAGTACTTC.

The chain has TRBV24-1 and TRBJ2-3; 8 bases are a match to TRBD1. Germline loops: CDR1 KGHDR, CDR2 SFDVKD. The CDR3 totals 13 residues. The junction had 5 bases not matched to a gene; V was cut back by 8 bases and J by 5 bases. The CDR3 DNA follows: TGTGCCACCATGACAGGGGTGAAAGATACGCAGTATTTT. Protein sequence: CATMTGVKDTQYF.

The chain joins TRBV6-2 or TRBV6-3 to TRBJ1-5; D perhaps matches TRBD1 (5 bases). The CDR3 is made up of 15 amino acids. Germline V CDR1 and CDR2: MNHEY, SVGEGT. V gave up 2 bases and J gave up 0 bases, with 8 bases separating them. Here the CDR3 DNA reads TGTGCCAGCAGTTACGGGGGGATTAGCAATCAGCCCCAGCATTTT. Translation: CASSYGGISNQPQHF.

This clone was recorded once. This rearrangement joins TRBV18 to TRBJ2-1, with a possible D match to TRBD2 (6 bases). V lost 0 bases, J lost 10 bases, and 25 bases lay in between. The CDR3 covers 18 residues. Germline CDR1 reads KGHSH; CDR2 reads LQKENI. The CDR3 DNA sequence: TGTGCCAGCTCACCACCATCGGCCATAATAGTGGCGGGGAAGGAGCAGTTCTTC. This encodes CASSPPSAIIVAGKEQFF.

This chain connects TRBV5-1 to TRBJ1-4, with 8 bases matching TRBD1. The CDR3 totals 14 residues. The V gene's germline CDR1 is SGHRS and CDR2 YFSETQ. V shed 3 bases and J 3 bases; nucleotides not matched to a gene: 1. The CDR3 coding sequence is TGCGCCAGCAGCTGGGACAGGTCTAATGAAAAACTGTTTTTT. It translates to CASSWDRSNEKLFF.

V gene TRBV14 combines with J gene TRBJ1-5; D ambiguous. V was shortened by 4 bases and J by 4 bases, with 14 bases between the two germline ends. Germline V gene sequence: CDR1 SGHDN, CDR2 FVKESK. This CDR3 is 15 amino acids long. CDR3 sequence (DNA): TGTGCCAGCAGCCCCTCGGGCTCGGGGAATCAGCCCCAGCATTTT. Protein: CASSPSGSGNQPQHF.

J is TRBJ1-1 and V is TRBV6-6; D not certain. With 6 bases removed from V and 4 bases from J, the gap between germline ends came to 12 bases. Germline V gene sequence: CDR1 MNHNY, CDR2 SVGAGI (reference sequence). The CDR3 has 13 amino acids. The CDR3 here is CASRPWEGTEAFF. CDR3 coding DNA: TGTGCCAGCAGGCCTTGGGAGGGCACTGAAGCTTTCTTT.